The present TCR beta chain was sequenced within a study of T-cell reconstitution after alpha-beta-depleted transplantation in children. The TCRbeta library incorporated unique molecular identifiers. TCRdb reprocessed the PCR reads with MiXCR, giving one entry per CDR3 protein. Seen here are about 580,000 distinct CDR3 sequences, 20% to 25% observed once, and the top ten hold 13% to 15%. The V end was cut by 1 base, the J end by 5 bases, with 6 bases between. The CDR3 is 12 residues long. In germline, CDR1 is SGHAT, CDR2 FQDESV (reference sequence). The origin of this receptor is a boy in the first two years of life who had a stem cell transplant for acute myeloid leukemia, so the T cells may come from the graft donor. The source was PBMCs, mostly from graft donor cells, collected 360 days after TCRalphabeta/CD19-depleted stem cell transplant. The rearrangement joins TRBV11-1 to TRBJ2-7; D gene ambiguous. DNA for the CDR3: TGTGCCAGCAGCTTAGGTAGCCACGAGCAGTACTTC. It is translated as CASSLGSHEQYF.